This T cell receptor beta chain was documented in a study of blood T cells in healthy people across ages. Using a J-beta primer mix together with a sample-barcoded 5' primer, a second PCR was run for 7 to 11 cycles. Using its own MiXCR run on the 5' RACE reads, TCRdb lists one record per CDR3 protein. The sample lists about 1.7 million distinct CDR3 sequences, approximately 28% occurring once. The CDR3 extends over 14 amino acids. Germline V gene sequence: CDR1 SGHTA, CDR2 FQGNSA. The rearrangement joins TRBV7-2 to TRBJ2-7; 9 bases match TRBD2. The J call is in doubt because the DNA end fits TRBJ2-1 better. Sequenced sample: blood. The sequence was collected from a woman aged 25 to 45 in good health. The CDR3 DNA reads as TGTGCCAGCAGACCCCCAGCGGGAGGTAAAGAGCAGTTCTTC. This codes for CASRPPAGGKEQFF.